The 10 T cell receptor beta chains below were found in one sample sequenced in a study of cytomegalovirus exposure and HLA in healthy donors. 13 Jbeta primers and 60 Vbeta primers were used for the PCR. Clones were read by immunoSEQ multiplex PCR, and TCRdb kept only the in-frame ones, dropping some. The table lists some 200,000 clones, 62% of them singletons. The sequencing sample was made of PBMCs. The receptor source for this set is a man in his forties in good health and CMV-seronegative.

The chain has TRBV19 and TRBJ1-2; 10 positions match TRBD1. CDR1 is LNHDA, CDR2 SQIVND, per germline (reference sequence). The length of the CDR3 is 15 residues. V was pared by 5 bases and J by 8 bases, with 11 bases of the junction left unmatched. This chain's CDR3 is CASSSSGQGVGGYTF. The CDR3 coding sequence is TGTGCCAGTAGTTCCTCCGGACAGGGGGTGGGAGGCTACACCTTC.

The V gene is TRBV6-1, the J gene TRBJ1-1; no definite D call. The CDR3 extends over 10 amino acids. Per the germline V gene, CDR1 is MNHNS and CDR2 is SASEGT. This CDR3 is CVASEPRSFF. Here the CDR3 DNA reads TGTGTCGCCTCGGAGCCACGTTCTTTCTTT.

The V gene is TRBV7-9, the J gene TRBJ2-1, with 8 bases identical to TRBD2. Germline trimming cut 5 bases from V and 7 bases from J; bases unmatched to any gene: 7. CDR3 length equals 14 residues. CDR1 and CDR2 from the germline V gene are SEHNR and FQNEAQ (reference sequence). The CDR3 spells CASSLSGSGNEQFF. Here the CDR3 DNA reads TGTGCCAGCAGCCTAAGCGGGAGTGGGAATGAGCAGTTCTTC.

The genes are TRBV19 and TRBJ2-1, with 9 bases fitting TRBD1. The CDR3 consists of 13 residues. The V segment lost 4 bases and the J segment 7 bases; nucleotides outside the gene matches: 2. CDR1 is LNHDA, CDR2 SQIVND, per germline (reference sequence). In DNA form, the CDR3 reads TGTGCCAGTAGTAGGGACAGGGAGAATGAGCAGTTCTTC. Translating it yields CASSRDRENEQFF.

V usage is TRBV7-6 and J usage is TRBJ2-2, with a weak D call TRBD2 (6 bases). CDR3 length: 16 amino acids. CDR1 is SGHVS and CDR2 is FNYEAQ in the germline V gene. V lost 0 bases and J lost 7, with 15 bases in between. CDR3 protein: CASSLATRPSVGELFF. In DNA, the CDR3 is TGTGCCAGCAGCTTAGCGACTAGGCCTTCCGTCGGGGAGCTGTTTTTT.

This CDR3 is CASSTTGIGNQPQHF. The CDR3 DNA follows: TGTGCCAGCAGTACGACAGGGATTGGCAATCAGCCCCAGCATTTT. The chain uses TRBV6-6 and TRBJ1-5; 7 positions agree with TRBD1. Trimming took 5 bases from V and 2 from J; bases not matched to a gene: 6. This CDR3 spans 15 amino acids. The germline V gene has CDR1 MNHNY and CDR2 SVGAGI (reference sequence).

The chain carries TRBV29-1 and TRBJ1-1, with TRBD1 matching 7 bases. Germline V gives CDR1 SQVTM, CDR2 ANQGSEA. The CDR3 runs to 15 residues. The J segment lost 1 base and the V segment lost 6 bases, leaving 11 bases of the junction unmatched. The CDR3 loop is CSVPGQSLQNTEAFF. The CDR3 DNA is TGCAGCGTCCCGGGACAGTCCCTTCAGAACACTGAAGCTTTCTTT.

J is TRBJ1-5 and V is TRBV7-2; the D gene is possibly TRBD1 (6 bases). V shed 5 bases and J shed 2 bases, with 10 bases lying between them. This CDR3 has 14 residues. Germline values: CDR1 SGHTA, CDR2 FQGNSA. For the CDR3, the DNA is TGTGCCAGCAGCACAACAGGGCGCAATCAGCCCCAGCATTTT. Protein sequence: CASSTTGRNQPQHF.

The chain joins TRBV7-3 to TRBJ1-1; maybe TRBD1 (5 bases). Trimming pared 3 bases from V and 7 bases from J, leaving 12 bases between. Germline CDR1 SGHTA, CDR2 FQGTGA. This CDR3 contains 13 residues. CDR3 loop: CASSFKPGLEAFF. The DNA for the CDR3 is TGTGCCAGCAGCTTTAAGCCGGGACTTGAAGCTTTCTTT. The whole variable domain, remainder taken from reference TRBV7-3 and TRBJ1-1, is GAGVSQTPSNKVTEKGKYVELRCDPISGHTALYWYRQSLGQGPEFLIYFQGTGAADDSGLPNDRFFAVRPEGSVSTLKIQRTERGDSAVYLCASSFKPGLEAFFGQGTRLTVV.

The chain joins TRBV6-6 to TRBJ1-1; D unresolved. The germline V gene has CDR1 MNHNY and CDR2 SVGAGI (reference sequence). V shed 5 bases and J shed 0 bases, with 16 bases lying between them. CDR3 size: 16 residues. This CDR3 reads CASSQPFVAMNTEAFF. CDR3 bases: TGTGCCAGCAGTCAGCCTTTCGTAGCCATGAACACTGAAGCTTTCTTT.